Listed below are T cell receptor beta chains from one sample, sequenced in a study of blood T cell repertoires in COVID-19. The assay was immunoSEQ multiplex PCR, and TCRdb's table has in-frame clones only and misses some. The sample has over 150,000 clones; roughly 85% are singletons. The specimen was PBMCs or T cells enriched from blood (not recorded which). These receptor sequences come from a man aged 35 to 55 who had recovered from COVID-19. Each CDR3 is given with its conserved first and last residue. The D gene is left open where the match is weak.

CDR3nt: TGTGCCAGCAGCTTAGACCCAGCAGGCGAGCAGTACTTC
CDR3aa: CASSLDPAGEQYF
j_gene: TRBJ2-7
v_gene: TRBV7-3
d_gene: NA

CDR3nt: TGTGCCAGTAGTACCCGACAGATACCGACCGGGGAGCTGTTTTTT
CDR3aa: CASSTRQIPTGELFF
j_gene: TRBJ2-2
v_gene: TRBV19
d_gene: NA

CDR3nt: TGTGCCAGCAGCTTGGGGACTAGCACCTCCGAGCAGTACTTC
CDR3aa: CASSLGTSTSEQYF
j_gene: TRBJ2-7
v_gene: TRBV5-4
d_gene: TRBD2

CDR3nt: TGTGCCAGCAGCTTTAGCGGGGGGTCACTAGACGATGAGCAGTTCTTC
CDR3aa: CASSFSGGSLDDEQFF
j_gene: TRBJ2-1
v_gene: TRBV3-1/TRBV3-2
d_gene: TRBD2

CDR3nt: TGTGCCAGCAGTCTCGGACAGGGGGCAGATACGCAGTATTTT
CDR3aa: CASSLGQGADTQYF
j_gene: TRBJ2-3
v_gene: TRBV6-4
d_gene: TRBD1

CDR3nt: TGTGCCAGCAGTCGCCCCAAACAGGGCCGTAACACCGGGGAGCTGTTTTTT
CDR3aa: CASSRPKQGRNTGELFF
j_gene: TRBJ2-2
v_gene: TRBV28
d_gene: NA

CDR3nt: TGTGCCAGCAGCCGGTCAGGGGGCTGGTCTGATGAGCAGTTCTTC
CDR3aa: CASSRSGGWSDEQFF
j_gene: TRBJ2-1
v_gene: TRBV5-4
d_gene: TRBD1

CDR3nt: TGTGCCAGCAGCCATGTATCGGAGGGAGAGCAGTACTTC
CDR3aa: CASSHVSEGEQYF
j_gene: TRBJ2-7
v_gene: TRBV3-1/TRBV3-2
d_gene: NA

CDR3nt: TGTGCCAGTAGTATTCCGGGGAGGGCGGCTAATTCACCCCTCCACTTT
CDR3aa: CASSIPGRAANSPLHF
j_gene: TRBJ1-6
v_gene: TRBV19
d_gene: NA

CDR3nt: TGTGCCAGTACAGCACAGGGGGGGACTAATGAAAAACTGTTTTTT
CDR3aa: CASTAQGGTNEKLFF
j_gene: TRBJ1-4
v_gene: TRBV19
d_gene: TRBD1

CDR3nt: TGTGCCAGCAGCTTGAGTCCCCAAGAGACCCAGTACTTC
CDR3aa: CASSLSPQETQYF
j_gene: TRBJ2-5
v_gene: TRBV11-2
d_gene: NA

CDR3nt: TGTGCCAGTAGTATTATTGTCGGGGAGCTGTTTTTT
CDR3aa: CASSIIVGELFF
j_gene: TRBJ2-2
v_gene: TRBV19
d_gene: NA

CDR3nt: TGTGCCAGCCCTCGGGGCAGGGGGAAATTTAGCTCCTACGAGCAGTACTTC
CDR3aa: CASPRGRGKFSSYEQYF
j_gene: TRBJ2-7
v_gene: TRBV9
d_gene: TRBD1

CDR3nt: TGTGCCAGCAGCCACCCAAATTCACCCCTCCACTTT
CDR3aa: CASSHPNSPLHF
j_gene: TRBJ1-6
v_gene: TRBV14
d_gene: NA

CDR3nt: TGTGCCAGCAGCCAAGGTTGGGGAGACGGTCCCCTCCACTTT
CDR3aa: CASSQGWGDGPLHF
j_gene: TRBJ1-6
v_gene: TRBV3-1/TRBV3-2
d_gene: NA

CDR3nt: TGCAGTGCTAGTGACGACAGGGGCGTGGGGGGCTACACCTTC
CDR3aa: CSASDDRGVGGYTF
j_gene: TRBJ1-2
v_gene: TRBV20-1
d_gene: TRBD1